The 12 T cell receptor beta chains below all came from one sample that was sequenced in a study of T cell clonotyping in hematopoietic cell transplantation. Time point specified: recipient sample about 28 days before transplant, after cytoreduction. Sequencing used immunoSEQ multiplex PCR; TCRdb keeps in-frame clones, though not all of them. The profile covers approximately 42,000 clones, with around 85% appearing a single time and roughly 2.8% taken by the ten largest. The sequencing here drew on peripheral blood mononuclear cells, taken before stem cell transplant. These receptors were collected from a man in his fifties or sixties with acute myeloid leukemia. Some clones in this sample may be carry-over from other donors' samples.

This chain connects TRBV21-1 to TRBJ2-1; the table gives TRBD1 as D, unverified against the DNA. TRBV21-1 is a pseudogene locus. There are 17 residues in the CDR3. Here the CDR3 DNA reads TGTGCCAGCAGCACCCCGCCGGGACAGGGAGGGCTTGGGGAGCAGTTCTTC. Translated, it gives CASSTPPGQGGLGEQFF.

The chain links TRBV7-9 to TRBJ2-4; D may correspond to TRBD1 or TRBD2 (5 bases each). Germline-derived CDR1 and CDR2 are SEHNR and FQNEAQ (reference sequence). The CDR3 extends over 13 amino acids. The germline V and J ends were trimmed by 1 base and 6 bases, with 7 bases remaining between them. For the CDR3, the DNA is TGTGCCAGCAGCTTAGTTGGGGGAAACATTCAGTACTTC. Its protein is CASSLVGGNIQYF.

The V gene is TRBV7-9, the J gene TRBJ1-5; TRBD1 is a possible D gene (6 bases). The CDR3 consists of 18 residues. V lost 5 bases, J lost 0 bases, and 20 bases lay in between. Germline V gene sequence: CDR1 SEHNR, CDR2 FQNEAQ (reference sequence). Here the CDR3 DNA reads TGTGCCAGCAGCCCGCAAGGGGGGGGACCGTATAGCAATCAGCCCCAGCATTTT. This codes for CASSPQGGGPYSNQPQHF.

This clone was picked up one time. The chain has TRBV9 and TRBJ2-3; possibly TRBD1 or TRBD2 for D (6 bases each). The germline V gene encodes CDR1 SGDLS and CDR2 YYNGEE. The CDR3 is 16 amino acids. The V and J ends lost 0 bases and 3 bases respectively, with 14 bases between them. CDR3 sequence: CASSVEGGLVTDTQYF. CDR3 coding DNA: TGTGCCAGCAGCGTAGAAGGGGGGCTTGTTACAGATACGCAGTATTTT. Full variable domain (missing parts from reference TRBV9 and TRBJ2-3): DSGVTQTPKHLITATGQRVTLRCSPRSGDLSVYWYQQSLDQGLQFLIQYYNGEERAKGNILERFSAQQFPDLHSELNLSSLELGDSALYFCASSVEGGLVTDTQYFGPGTRLTVL.

The genes are TRBV7-2 and TRBJ2-7; TRBD2 aligns across 13 bases. Germline CDR1 and CDR2: SGHTA and FQGNSA. V trimming: 5 bases; J trimming: 3 bases; junction bases outside the gene matches: 7. The CDR3 extends over 16 amino acids. In nucleotides, the CDR3 is TGTGCCAGCAGCCTCGGACTAGCGGGGGAGATCTACGAGCAGTACTTC. It encodes CASSLGLAGEIYEQYF.

The V and J genes are TRBV19 and TRBJ1-2, with TRBD1 matching over 7 bases. Germline V gene sequence: CDR1 LNHDA, CDR2 SQIVND (reference sequence). V lost 8 bases, J lost 4 bases, and 7 bases stayed unmatched. The CDR3 loop spans 13 amino acids. The DNA of the CDR3 is TGTGCCAGTCTCCGACAGGGCCGCTATGGCTACACCTTC. Amino acid sequence: CASLRQGRYGYTF.

The CDR3 loop is CASSSRQGGYGYTF. CDR3 DNA: TGTGCCAGCAGCTCCCGACAGGGTGGCTATGGCTACACCTTC. V and J are TRBV7-6 and TRBJ1-2; TRBD1 matches 7 bases. V trimming: 4 bases; J trimming: 4 bases; junction bases outside the gene matches: 6. CDR1 is SGHVS and CDR2 is FNYEAQ in the germline V gene. The CDR3 extends over 14 amino acids.

This chain uses TRBV25-1 with TRBJ1-3; 7 nucleotides line up with TRBD1. Trimming at V came to 6 bases and at J to 2 bases, leaving 4 bases not matched to a gene. Germline V gives CDR1 MGHDK, CDR2 SYGVNS. The CDR3 has 14 residues. The CDR3 sequence is CASRRTGAGNTIYF. The CDR3 region has the DNA TGTGCCAGCAGGAGGACAGGAGCTGGAAACACCATATATTTT.

The V call is TRBV20-1, the J call TRBJ1-4; maybe TRBD1 (5 bases). CDR1 and CDR2 from the germline V gene are DFQATT and SNEGSKA (reference sequence). CDR3 length equals 11 residues. V lost 0 bases and J 13 bases, leaving 9 bases between the germline ends. The CDR3 loop reads CSAREDIGLFF. CDR3 DNA sequence: TGCAGTGCTAGAGAGGACATTGGACTGTTTTTT.

This chain connects TRBV9 to TRBJ1-5; no definite D call. V lost 3 bases, J lost 6 bases, and 13 bases lay in between. The CDR3 contains 14 residues. From germline, CDR1 is SGDLS and CDR2 YYNGEE. DNA for the CDR3: TGTGCCAGCAGCGCTTCTTCCTCGATTCAGCCCCAGCATTTT. As protein: CASSASSSIQPQHF.

The chain carries TRBV7-3 and TRBJ1-5; D may be TRBD1 (5 bases). Germline lookup yields CDR1 SGHTA and CDR2 FQGTGA. Trimming removed 4 bases at V and 7 bases at J, with 11 bases between. The length of the CDR3 is 13 residues. DNA of the CDR3: TGTGCCAGCAGCTACGACAGTGCCCAGCCCCAGCATTTT. It specifies CASSYDSAQPQHF.

This clone was counted once. The chain employs TRBV27 and TRBJ1-1; D gene ambiguous. The germline V and J ends were trimmed by 2 bases and 0 bases, with 13 bases remaining between them. The CDR3 is 16 residues long. CDR1 is MNHEY and CDR2 is SMNVEV in the germline V gene (reference sequence). For the CDR3, the DNA is TGTGCCAGCAGTTTAATCCCCTCCTCCATGAACACTGAAGCTTTCTTT. Translated: CASSLIPSSMNTEAFF.